The present entry profiles one T cell receptor (beta chain) with its context. Trimming took off 5 bases at V and 6 bases at J, with 9 bases between the two ends. Germline V CDR1 and CDR2: KGHDR, SFDVKD. The CDR3 sequence is 13 residues long. Libraries were prepared by immunoSEQ multiplex PCR; TCRdb keeps only in-frame clonotypes and omits some of them. The sample holds over 150,000 clones, more than 85% seen once. These data come from a study of control samples from healthy donors and cancer patients. The source material was blood. The receptor comes from a middle-aged woman in good health. The chain joins TRBV24-1 to TRBJ2-2; D unresolved. CDR3 region: CATSGLEAGELFF. In DNA, the CDR3 is TGTGCCACCAGTGGTTTAGAGGCCGGGGAGCTGTTTTTT.